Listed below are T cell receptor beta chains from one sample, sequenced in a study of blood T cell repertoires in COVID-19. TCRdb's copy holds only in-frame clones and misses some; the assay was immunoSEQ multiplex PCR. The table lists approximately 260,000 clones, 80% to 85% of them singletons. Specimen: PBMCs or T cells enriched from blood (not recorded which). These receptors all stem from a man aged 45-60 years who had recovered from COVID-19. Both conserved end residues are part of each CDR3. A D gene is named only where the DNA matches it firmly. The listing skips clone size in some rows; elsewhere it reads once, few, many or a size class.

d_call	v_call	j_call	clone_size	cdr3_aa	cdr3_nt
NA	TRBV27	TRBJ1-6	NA	CASSLTWGDSPLHF	TGTGCCAGCAGTTTGACTTGGGGGGACTCACCCCTCCACTTT
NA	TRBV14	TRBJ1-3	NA	CASSQVKNLGNTIYF	TGTGCCAGCAGCCAAGTAAAAAACTTGGGAAACACCATATATTTT
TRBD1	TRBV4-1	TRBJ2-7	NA	CASSQDRAQPYEQYF	TGCGCCAGCAGCCAGGACAGGGCTCAACCCTACGAGCAGTACTTC
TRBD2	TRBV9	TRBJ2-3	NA	CASSVGGTSGLTDTQYF	TGTGCCAGCAGCGTAGGCGGAACTAGCGGTCTCACAGATACGCAGTATTTT
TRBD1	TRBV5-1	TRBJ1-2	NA	CASSPTGGYGYTF	TGCGCCAGCAGCCCGACAGGGGGCTATGGCTACACCTTC
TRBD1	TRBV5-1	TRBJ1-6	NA	CASSMYGQGNSPLHF	TGCGCCAGCAGCATGTACGGACAGGGAAATTCACCCCTCCACTTT
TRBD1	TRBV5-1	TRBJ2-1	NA	CASSNGQGHYNEQFF	TGCGCCAGCAGCAACGGACAGGGGCACTACAATGAGCAGTTCTTC
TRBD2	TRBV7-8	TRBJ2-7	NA	CASSSRLAYEQYF	TGTGCCAGCAGCTCAAGACTAGCTTACGAGCAGTACTTC
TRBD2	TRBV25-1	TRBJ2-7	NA	CASSGSGRDEQYF	TGTGCCAGCAGTGGTAGCGGGAGGGACGAGCAGTACTTC
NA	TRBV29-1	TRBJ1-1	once	CSASATGGAFF	TGCAGCGCATCTGCGACAGGCGGAGCTTTCTTT
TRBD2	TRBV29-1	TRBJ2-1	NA	CSVSSEGGGRYNEQFF	TGCAGCGTCTCCTCCGAAGGCGGGGGGCGGTACAATGAGCAGTTCTTC
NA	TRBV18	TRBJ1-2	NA	CASSKPGYGYTF	TGTGCCAGCTCCAAACCGGGCTATGGCTACACCTTC
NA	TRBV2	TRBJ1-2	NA	CASSEQRDYGYTF	TGTGCCAGCAGTGAACAGCGGGACTATGGCTACACCTTC
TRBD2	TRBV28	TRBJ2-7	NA	CASSSPTSGAYEQYF	TGTGCCAGCAGTTCCCCGACTAGCGGGGCCTACGAGCAGTACTTC
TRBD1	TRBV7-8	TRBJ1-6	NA	CASSLVPLTGGANSPLHF	TGTGCCAGCAGCTTAGTGCCCCTCACAGGGGGCGCGAATTCACCCCTCCACTTT
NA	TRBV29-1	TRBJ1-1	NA	CSAQGGYGSSEAFF	TGCAGCGCCCAAGGCGGCTACGGCTCAAGTGAAGCTTTCTTT
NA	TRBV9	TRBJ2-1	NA	CASSVDLYNEQFF	TGTGCCAGCAGCGTAGATCTGTACAATGAGCAGTTCTTC
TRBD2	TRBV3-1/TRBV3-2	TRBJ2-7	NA	CASSQYSGGFEQYF	TGTGCCAGCAGCCAATATAGCGGGGGGTTCGAGCAGTACTTC
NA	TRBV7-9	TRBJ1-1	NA	CASSTMGASNTEAFF	TGTGCCAGCAGCACAATGGGGGCCTCGAACACTGAAGCTTTCTTT
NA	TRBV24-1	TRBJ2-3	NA	CATSDIQAGGKDTQYF	TGTGCCACCAGCGACATTCAGGCAGGGGGGAAAGATACGCAGTATTTT
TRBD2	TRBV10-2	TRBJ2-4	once	CASTLGTSLAKNIQYF	TGCGCCAGTACTCTTGGGACTAGCCTAGCCAAAAACATTCAGTACTTC
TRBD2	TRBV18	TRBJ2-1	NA	CASSDGAGGPYNEQFF	TGTGCCAGCTCAGATGGGGCGGGGGGCCCCTACAATGAGCAGTTCTTC
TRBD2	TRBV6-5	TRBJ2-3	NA	CASSYGTSLGTDTQYF	TGTGCCAGCAGTTACGGGACTAGCTTGGGTACAGATACGCAGTATTTT
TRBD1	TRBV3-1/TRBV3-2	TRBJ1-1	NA	CASSQPGQGFGGTEAFF	TGTGCCAGCAGCCAACCGGGACAGGGCTTCGGGGGCACTGAAGCTTTCTTT
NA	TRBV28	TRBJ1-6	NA	CASGGEGSPLHF	TGTGCCAGCGGGGGCGAGGGTTCACCCCTCCACTTT
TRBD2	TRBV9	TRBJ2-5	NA	CASSPRLAGEETQYF	TGTGCCAGCAGCCCAAGACTAGCGGGAGAGGAGACCCAGTACTTC
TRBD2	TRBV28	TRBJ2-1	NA	CASSFGWEGRYNEQFF	TGTGCCAGCAGTTTTGGGTGGGAGGGCCGCTACAATGAGCAGTTCTTC
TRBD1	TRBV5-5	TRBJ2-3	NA	CATRGLTDTQYF	TGTGCCACCAGGGGGCTTACAGATACGCAGTATTTT
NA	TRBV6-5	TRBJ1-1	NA	CASSLAAGAMNTEAFF	TGTGCCAGCAGTTTAGCCGCAGGGGCCATGAACACTGAAGCTTTCTTT
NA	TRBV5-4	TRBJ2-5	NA	CASSQRGVRETQYF	TGTGCCAGCAGCCAACGGGGAGTTCGAGAGACCCAGTACTTC
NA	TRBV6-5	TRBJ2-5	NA	CASSLGQPGETQYF	TGTGCCAGCAGTTTAGGACAGCCCGGGGAGACCCAGTACTTC
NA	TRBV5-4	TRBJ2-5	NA	CASSRDKETQYF	TGTGCCAGCAGTCGGGACAAAGAGACCCAGTACTTC
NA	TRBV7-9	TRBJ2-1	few	CASSRGGVSYNEQFF	TGTGCCAGCAGCCGAGGGGGGGTCTCCTACAATGAGCAGTTCTTC
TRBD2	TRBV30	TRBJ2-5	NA	CAWSGLAGGQETQYF	TGTGCCTGGAGTGGACTAGCGGGGGGGCAAGAGACCCAGTACTTC
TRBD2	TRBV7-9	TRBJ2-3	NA	CASSYGTSGTDTQYF	TGTGCCAGCAGCTACGGGACTAGCGGCACAGATACGCAGTATTTT
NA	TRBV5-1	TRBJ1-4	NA	CASSLEGWNEKLFF	TGCGCCAGCAGCTTGGAGGGGTGGAATGAAAAACTGTTTTTT
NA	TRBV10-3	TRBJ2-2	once	CAISESWRTGELFF	TGTGCCATCAGTGAGTCGTGGCGGACCGGGGAGCTGTTTTTT
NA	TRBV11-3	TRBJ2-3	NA	CASSLGGPTDTQYF	TGTGCCAGCAGCTTGGGTGGGCCCACAGATACGCAGTATTTT
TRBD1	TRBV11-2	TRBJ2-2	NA	CASSLGQGNTGELFF	TGTGCCAGCAGCTTGGGACAGGGTAACACCGGGGAGCTGTTTTTT
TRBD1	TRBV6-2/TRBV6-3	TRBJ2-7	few	CASSTRGPSYEQYF	TGTGCCAGCAGTACCAGGGGGCCTTCCTACGAGCAGTACTTC
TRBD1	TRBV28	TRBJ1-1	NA	CASADAGGMNTEAFF	TGTGCCAGCGCAGATGCAGGGGGCATGAACACTGAAGCTTTCTTT
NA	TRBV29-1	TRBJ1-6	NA	CSVAGARGSPLHF	TGCAGCGTTGCCGGGGCCAGGGGTTCACCCCTCCACTTT
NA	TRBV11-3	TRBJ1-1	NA	CASAVNVNTEAFF	TGTGCCAGCGCAGTAAACGTGAACACTGAAGCTTTCTTT
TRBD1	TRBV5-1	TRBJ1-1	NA	CASSGGQKNTEAFF	TGCGCCAGCAGCGGGGGACAGAAGAACACTGAAGCTTTCTTT
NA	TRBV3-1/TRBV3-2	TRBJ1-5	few	CASSQGGLSNQPQHF	TGTGCCAGCAGCCAAGGGGGACTTAGCAATCAGCCCCAGCATTTT
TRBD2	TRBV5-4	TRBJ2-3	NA	CASSLYSGGASGWYF	TGTGCCAGCAGCTTGTATAGCGGGGGGGCCTCGGGATGGTATTTT
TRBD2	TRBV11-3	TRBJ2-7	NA	CASSLAGVRYEQYF	TGTGCCAGCAGCTTGGCGGGAGTGAGGTACGAGCAGTACTTC
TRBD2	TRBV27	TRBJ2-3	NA	CASSSRWASGGSTDTQYF	TGTGCCAGCAGCTCCCGCTGGGCGAGCGGGGGAAGCACAGATACGCAGTATTTT
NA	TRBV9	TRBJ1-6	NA	CASSVRNSYNSPLHF	TGTGCCAGCAGCGTGAGAAACTCCTATAATTCACCCCTCCACTTT
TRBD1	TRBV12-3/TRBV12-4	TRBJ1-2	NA	CASSLGTGGGYTF	TGTGCCAGCAGTCTAGGGACAGGAGGTGGCTACACCTTC
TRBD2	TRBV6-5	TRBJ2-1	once	CASRKTSGRHEQFF	TGTGCCAGCAGAAAGACTAGCGGGAGACACGAGCAGTTCTTC
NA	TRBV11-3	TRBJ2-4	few	CASSLETGAFLAKNIQYF	TGTGCCAGCAGCTTAGAAACTGGGGCGTTTCTAGCCAAAAACATTCAGTACTTC
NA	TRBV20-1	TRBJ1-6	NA	CSASNSGSYNSPLHF	TGCAGTGCTAGTAATTCGGGCTCCTATAATTCACCCCTCCACTTT
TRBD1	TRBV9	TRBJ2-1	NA	CASSVRGRFDEQFF	TGTGCCAGCAGCGTCAGGGGGCGTTTCGATGAGCAGTTCTTC
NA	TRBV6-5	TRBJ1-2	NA	CASTGERGYTF	TGTGCCAGCACGGGGGAGCGTGGCTACACCTTC
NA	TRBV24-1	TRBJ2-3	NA	CATRDFTDTQYF	TGTGCCACCAGGGACTTCACAGATACGCAGTATTTT
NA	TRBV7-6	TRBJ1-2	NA	CASSLRQAGSEGYTF	TGTGCCAGCAGCCTGCGACAGGCAGGATCGGAGGGCTACACCTTC
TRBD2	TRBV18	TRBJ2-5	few	CASSPPTSGSQETQYF	TGTGCCAGCTCACCTCCAACTAGCGGGAGTCAGGAGACCCAGTACTTC